The 32 T cell receptor beta chains presented below share a single source sample, sequenced in a study of T-cell reconstitution after alpha-beta-depleted transplantation in children. A TCRbeta library incorporating unique molecular identifiers was prepared. MiXCR was run by TCRdb on the PCR reads, yielding one entry per CDR3 protein. This sample has around 94,000 distinct CDR3 sequences, with under 7% found just once. This specimen consisted of PBMCs, mostly from graft donor cells, obtained 60 days after TCRalphabeta/CD19-depleted stem cell transplant. These receptors came from a female patient between 2 and 10 years old who had a stem cell transplant for Fanconi anemia, so the T cells may come from the graft donor.

This clonotype was counted many times. The chain carries TRBV7-2 and TRBJ2-2; 7 nucleotides agree with TRBD1. CDR1 SGHTA and CDR2 FQGNSA come from the germline V gene. V shed 2 bases, J shed 0 bases, and the junction held 3 bases outside the gene matches. This CDR3 is built from 16 residues. DNA of the CDR3: TGTGCCAGCAGCTTACCAACAGGGGCGAACACCGGGGAGCTGTTTTTT. Its protein is CASSLPTGANTGELFF.

The sample holds a few counts of this clonotype. This chain connects TRBV5-1 to TRBJ1-6; possibly TRBD1 for D (5 bases). This CDR3 has 16 residues. Germline-derived CDR1 and CDR2 are SGHRS and YFSETQ. Trimming pared 4 bases from V and 0 bases from J, leaving 11 bases between. The CDR3 DNA is TGCGCCAGCAGCCGAGGGGAGGGCTCCTATAATTCACCCCTCCACTTT. Translated: CASSRGEGSYNSPLHF.

This clonotype was counted at least ten times. The rearrangement uses TRBV10-3 and TRBJ1-3; a weak D match, TRBD1 (6 bases). The V end lost 2 bases, the J end lost 3 bases, and 14 bases lay between the germline ends. Germline V gene data show CDR1 as ENHRY and CDR2 as SYGVKD. The CDR3 has 16 amino acids. CDR3 DNA sequence: TGTGCCATCAGTGAGCTTACAGGGACGGGTGGAAACACCATATATTTT. Residues: CAISELTGTGGNTIYF.

Details on this clonotype: This may arise from a read error, as a much more abundant clone is one base away. V gene TRBV2 combines with J gene TRBJ1-5, with D unclear. Germline assignment: CDR1 SNHLY and CDR2 FYNNEI. The CDR3 is 17 residues long. Here the CDR3 DNA reads TGTGCCTGCAGTTTAGTAGGAAGGAGTTTCTATAATCAGCCCCAGCATTTT. It yields the protein CACSLVGRSFYNQPQHF. The whole variable domain, remainder taken from reference TRBV2 and TRBJ1-5, is EPEVTQTPSHQVTQMGQEVILRCVPISNHLYFYWYRQILGQKVEFLVSFYNNEISEKSEIFDDQFSVERPDGSNFTLKIRSTKLEDSAMYFCACSLVGRSFYNQPQHFGDGTRLSIL.

This clonotype has at least ten counts. The J gene is TRBJ2-4, the V gene TRBV5-1; tentatively, D is TRBD2 (6 bases). Germline V CDR1 and CDR2: SGHRS, YFSETQ. This CDR3 comprises 12 residues. The V and J ends lost 4 bases and 7 bases respectively, with 9 bases between them. The CDR3 coding sequence is TGCGCCAGCAGCGCGGGAACGAACATTCAGTACTTC. It specifies CASSAGTNIQYF.

This clonotype has ten or more counts. The chain has TRBV5-4 and TRBJ2-1, with 8 bases that match TRBD1. CDR1 SGHNT and CDR2 YYREEE come from the germline V gene (reference sequence). There are 17 residues in the CDR3. Trimming at V came to 2 bases and at J to 8 bases, leaving 15 bases not matched to a gene. The CDR3 loop is CASSFAMGQALGDEQFF. The CDR3 nucleotides read TGTGCCAGCAGCTTCGCAATGGGACAGGCCCTGGGGGATGAGCAGTTCTTC.

Ten or more counts support this clonotype. This sequence joins TRBV28 and TRBJ2-3; D not certain. Germline V gene data show CDR1 as MDHEN and CDR2 as SYDVKM. The CDR3 runs 14 residues. V lost 3 bases and J lost 2, with 9 bases in between. CDR3 loop: CASSLYRNTDTQYF. CDR3 DNA sequence: TGTGCCAGCAGTTTGTACAGAAACACAGATACGCAGTATTTT. Combining the CDR3 with reference TRBV28 and TRBJ2-3 gives the whole variable domain DVKVTQSSRYLVKRTGEKVFLECVQDMDHENMFWYRQDPGLGLRLIYFSYDVKMKEKGDIPEGYSVSREKKERFSLILESASTNQTSMYLCASSLYRNTDTQYFGPGTRLTVL.

CDR3 residues: CASSLSGKNEQFF. The CDR3 DNA is TGTGCCAGCAGCTTAAGCGGGAAGAATGAGCAGTTCTTC. This sequence joins TRBV11-3 and TRBJ2-1; TRBD2 aligns across 7 bases. The CDR3 loop spans 13 amino acids. Looked up from germline, CDR1 is SGHNT and CDR2 is YENEEA. V shed 2 bases and J 7 bases; nucleotides not matched to a gene: 2.

This clonotype was detected many times. The chain couples TRBV7-9 to TRBJ1-5; D not resolved. Trimming took 2 bases from V and 3 from J, leaving 2 bases between them. The CDR3 extends over 12 amino acids. Germline CDR1 SEHNR, CDR2 FQNEAQ (reference sequence). In DNA form, the CDR3 reads TGTGCCAGCAGCTTAAACAATCAGCCCCAGCATTTT. This gives the protein CASSLNNQPQHF. The variable domain in full, with the rest retrieved from reference TRBV7-9 and TRBJ1-5, is DTGVSQNPRHKITKRGQNVTFRCDPISEHNRLYWYRQTLGQGPEFLTYFQNEAQLEKSRLLSDRFSAERPKGSFSTLEIQRTEQGDSAMYLCASSLNNQPQHFGDGTRLSIL.

CDR3 in amino acids: CAWNTGELFF. The CDR3 DNA reads as TGTGCCTGGAACACCGGGGAGCTGTTTTTT. The chain has TRBV30 and TRBJ2-2; D is uncertain. The V gene's germline CDR1 is GTSNPN and CDR2 SVGIG (reference sequence). This CDR3 spans 10 amino acids. V was shortened by 4 bases and J by 3 bases, with 0 bases between the two germline ends.

The chain joins TRBV3-1 to TRBJ2-7; D possibly corresponds to TRBD1 (6 bases). Germline loops: CDR1 LGHDT, CDR2 YNNKEL (reference sequence). The V and J ends lost 4 bases and 2 bases respectively, with 15 bases between them. This CDR3 contains 15 residues. The CDR3: CASSLQTGSPYEQYF. CDR3 nucleotides: TGTGCCAGCAGCCTACAGACAGGCTCCCCCTACGAGCAGTACTTC.

The J gene is TRBJ2-7, the V gene TRBV11-2; 13 nucleotides agree with TRBD2. CDR1 and CDR2 from the germline V gene are SGHAT and FQNNGV. This CDR3 is built from 19 residues. Trimming at V came to 5 bases and at J to 4 bases, leaving 17 bases not matched to a gene. The CDR3 loop reads CASSPTTFGLAGVRYEQYF. The CDR3, as DNA: TGTGCCAGCAGCCCGACCACATTCGGACTAGCGGGAGTTCGGTACGAGCAGTACTTC.

This clonotype was observed once. A clone one base away is much larger, so this may be a read error. V gene TRBV20-1 combines with J gene TRBJ2-3; 11 bases map to TRBD2. Germline V CDR1 and CDR2: DFQATT, SNEGSKA (reference sequence). This CDR3 has 15 residues. CDR3 DNA sequence: TGCAGTACTAGAGCCCCTAGCGGGAGGCCAGATACGCAGTATTTT. Translation gives CSTRAPSGRPDTQYF.

This clonotype was seen repeatedly, ten times or more. The chain employs TRBV2 and TRBJ2-3, with 7 bases fitting TRBD2. Germline V lookup: CDR1 SNHLY, CDR2 FYNNEI. The J segment lost 0 bases and the V segment lost 8 bases, leaving 8 bases of the junction unmatched. The CDR3 is made up of 15 amino acids. CDR3 amino acids: CASGTSDSSTDTQYF. The CDR3 DNA follows: TGTGCCAGCGGTACTAGCGATTCTAGCACAGATACGCAGTATTTT. Supplemented by reference TRBV2 and TRBJ2-3, the full variable domain reads EPEVTQTPSHQVTQMGQEVILRCVPISNHLYFYWYRQILGQKVEFLVSFYNNEISEKSEIFDDQFSVERPDGSNFTLKIRSTKLEDSAMYFCASGTSDSSTDTQYFGPGTRLTVL.

This clonotype was counted only a few times. The chain couples TRBV28 to TRBJ2-7, with TRBD2 matching 15 bases. Germline V gene lookup returns CDR1 MDHEN and CDR2 SYDVKM. CDR3 length: 20 residues. Unmatched junction bases numbered 10, after V lost 1 base and J lost 0 bases. CDR3 sequence: CASSLFPGLAGGRSSYEQYF. The CDR3 DNA is TGTGCCAGCAGTTTATTCCCGGGACTAGCGGGGGGCCGAAGCTCCTACGAGCAGTACTTC.

The V call is TRBV18, the J call TRBJ1-3, with a tentative D call TRBD1 (5 bases). CDR3 length: 16 amino acids. CDR1 and CDR2 from the germline V gene are KGHSH and LQKENI. The V end was cut by 3 bases, the J end by 0 bases, with 12 bases between. The CDR3 DNA follows: TGTGCCAGCTCACCGGGGGTCCCCCTCTCTGGAAACACCATATATTTT. This sequence encodes CASSPGVPLSGNTIYF.

This clonotype was detected once. Since a much larger clone is just one base distant, this may be a read error. The chain uses TRBV20-1 and TRBJ2-7, with D possibly TRBD1 on 6 matching bases. The germline V gene encodes CDR1 DFQATT and CDR2 SNEGSKA (reference sequence). This CDR3 has 15 residues. CDR3 sequence: CCARAGQFPSYEQYF. The CDR3 DNA follows: TGCTGTGCTAGAGCCGGACAGTTTCCTTCCTACGAGCAGTACTTC.

V usage is TRBV5-5 and J usage is TRBJ2-1; TRBD2 agrees at 10 bases. Germline V CDR1 and CDR2: SGHKS, YYEKEE (reference sequence). CDR3 length equals 15 residues. V lost 0 bases to trimming and J lost 6 bases; unmatched junction nucleotides: 3. The CDR3, as DNA: TGTGCCAGCAGCTTGGGGTCTAGCGGGGGCAATGAGCAGTTCTTC. Protein product: CASSLGSSGGNEQFF.

This clonotype was counted many times. The genes are TRBV5-1 and TRBJ2-5, with 15 bases fitting TRBD2. This CDR3 contains 16 residues. Germline V gene data show CDR1 as SGHRS and CDR2 as YFSETQ. V lost 4 bases and J lost 2; bases outside the gene matches: 3. The CDR3 protein is CASSAGTSGGQETQYF. CDR3 coding DNA: TGCGCCAGCAGCGCTGGGACTAGCGGGGGGCAAGAGACCCAGTACTTC.

This clonotype has a count of ten or more. This chain connects TRBV20-1 to TRBJ2-6; either TRBD1 or TRBD2 may fit D (5 bases each). This CDR3 region has 14 residues. The V gene's germline CDR1 is DFQATT and CDR2 SNEGSKA (reference sequence). Deletions cut 0 bases from V and 4 bases from J, with 7 bases between. The CDR3 here is CSAREGTGANVLTF. In DNA form, the CDR3 reads TGCAGTGCTAGAGAGGGGACCGGGGCCAACGTCCTGACTTTC.

This clonotype showed up many times. The chain has TRBV5-1 and TRBJ2-3; maybe TRBD2 (6 bases). The CDR3 extends over 15 amino acids. The germline CDR1 and CDR2 sequences are SGHRS and YFSETQ. The V and J ends lost 3 bases and 1 base respectively, with 12 bases between them. CDR3 sequence: CASSSMASGTDTQYF. Here the CDR3 DNA reads TGCGCCAGCAGCTCCATGGCTAGCGGCACAGATACGCAGTATTTT.

The table lists this clonotype with many counts. J is TRBJ2-5 and V is TRBV20-1, with unresolved D. Germline loops: CDR1 DFQATT, CDR2 SNEGSKA (reference sequence). Trimming took off 5 bases at V and 3 bases at J, with 7 bases between the two ends. The CDR3 has 11 residues. Written as DNA, the CDR3 is TGCAGTGCTCAACTGGAAGAGACCCAGTACTTC. This codes for CSAQLEETQYF.

This clonotype was picked up many times. The V gene is TRBV9, the J gene TRBJ2-3; 10 bases align to TRBD2. This CDR3 spans 15 amino acids. Germline V gene sequence: CDR1 SGDLS, CDR2 YYNGEE. The junction had 6 bases not matched to a gene; V was cut back by 3 bases and J by 5 bases. As DNA, the CDR3 is TGTGCCAGCAGCGCTCTAGAGCGGGGGGGAGATACGCAGTATTTT. This codes for CASSALERGGDTQYF.

The sample holds a few counts of this clonotype. This rearrangement joins TRBV7-9 to TRBJ2-2; 9 bases map to TRBD1. The germline V gene encodes CDR1 SEHNR and CDR2 FQNEAQ (reference sequence). The CDR3 loop spans 16 amino acids. J lost 7 bases, V lost 5 bases, and 11 bases had no gene match. This CDR3 is CASSQPPGQGLGELFF. The CDR3 nucleotides read TGTGCCAGCAGCCAACCTCCGGGACAGGGACTCGGGGAGCTGTTTTTT. The full variable domain, its missing parts supplied by reference TRBV7-9 and TRBJ2-2, is DTGVSQNPRHKITKRGQNVTFRCDPISEHNRLYWYRQTLGQGPEFLTYFQNEAQLEKSRLLSDRFSAERPKGSFSTLEIQRTEQGDSAMYLCASSQPPGQGLGELFFGEGSRLTVL.

This clonotype was detected ten times or more. The CDR3 coding sequence is TGCAGCGTTGTACAGGGGAGTTTCACTGAAGCTTTCTTT. Amino acids: CSVVQGSFTEAFF. This sequence joins TRBV29-1 and TRBJ1-1; 7 bases map to TRBD1. The junction had 6 bases not matched to a gene; V was cut back by 4 bases and J by 4 bases. CDR1 is SQVTM and CDR2 is ANQGSEA in the germline V gene. The CDR3 is made up of 13 amino acids. The variable domain in full, with the rest retrieved from reference TRBV29-1 and TRBJ1-1, is SAVISQKPSRDICQRGTSLTIQCQVDSQVTMMFWYRQQPGQSLTLIATANQGSEATYESGFVIDKFPISRPNLTFSTLTVSNMSPEDSSIYLCSVVQGSFTEAFFGQGTRLTVV.

This clonotype was seen ten or more times. V usage is TRBV28 and J usage is TRBJ1-6; 7 bases map to TRBD1. This CDR3 has 14 amino acids. The germline CDR1 and CDR2 sequences are MDHEN and SYDVKM. After removal of 8 bases from V and 6 bases from J, the junction contained 7 bases not matched to a gene. The CDR3 is CASHRGPFNSPLHF. CDR3 coding DNA: TGTGCCAGCCACAGGGGTCCCTTTAATTCACCCCTCCACTTT.

The gene calls are TRBV7-8 and TRBJ2-5; 7 bases line up with TRBD2. Looked up from germline, CDR1 is SGHVS and CDR2 is FQNEAQ. The V gene end was trimmed by 5 bases and the J gene end by 1 base; junction bases not matched to a gene: 4. This CDR3 has 14 residues. The CDR3 protein is CASSAGTIQETQYF. As DNA, the CDR3 is TGTGCCAGCAGCGCCGGGACTATCCAAGAGACCCAGTACTTC.

This clonotype turned up a few times. The chain joins TRBV9 to TRBJ2-5; unclear D gene. The CDR3 has 14 amino acids. Germline V lookup: CDR1 SGDLS, CDR2 YYNGEE. The V end was cut by 0 bases, the J end by 2 bases, with 8 bases between. The CDR3 DNA sequence: TGTGCCAGCAGCGTAGGGACGGAACAAGAGACCCAGTACTTC. The encoded protein is CASSVGTEQETQYF.

This clonotype has at least ten counts. V gene TRBV7-9 combines with J gene TRBJ2-5; 7 nucleotides line up with TRBD1. Germline trimming cut 0 bases from V and 4 bases from J; bases unmatched to any gene: 2. CDR3 length: 14 amino acids. In germline, CDR1 is SEHNR, CDR2 FQNEAQ (reference sequence). In DNA form, the CDR3 reads TGTGCCAGCAGCTTAGCAGGGGGCGCAGAGACCCAGTACTTC. Translation: CASSLAGGAETQYF.

This clonotype was detected ten times or more. The chain employs TRBV5-1 and TRBJ2-5; D is unclear. The CDR3 extends over 15 amino acids. Between the trimmed V and J ends, which lost 3 bases and 1 base, there was a span of 13 bases. CDR1 and CDR2 (germline): SGHRS, YFSETQ. CDR3: CASSSFMEVQETQYF. The CDR3 region has the DNA TGCGCCAGCAGCTCCTTCATGGAAGTCCAAGAGACCCAGTACTTC.

The chain links TRBV28 to TRBJ1-5; no firm D call. The CDR3 runs to 16 residues. In germline, CDR1 is MDHEN, CDR2 SYDVKM. V lost 8 bases, J lost 4 bases, and 21 bases lay in between. The CDR3 protein is CASRNLLTSFNQPQHF. Written as DNA, the CDR3 is TGTGCCAGCCGAAACCTCTTGACCAGTTTTAATCAGCCCCAGCATTTT.

This clonotype has a handful of counts. The chain couples TRBV19 to TRBJ2-1, with 7 bases fitting TRBD2. Germline V gene data show CDR1 as LNHDA and CDR2 as SQIVND (reference sequence). J gave up 2 bases and V 5 bases, and 6 bases lay outside the gene matches. The CDR3 totals 15 residues. The CDR3 coding sequence is TGTGCCAGTAGTTCCCCTAGCGGACCCTACAATGAGCAGTTCTTC. Protein sequence: CASSSPSGPYNEQFF. The whole variable domain, remainder taken from reference TRBV19 and TRBJ2-1, is DGGITQSPKYLFRKEGQNVTLSCEQNLNHDAMYWYRQDPGQGLRLIYYSQIVNDFQKGDIAEGYSVSREKKESFPLTVTSAQKNPTAFYLCASSSPSGPYNEQFFGPGTRLTVL.